Here is one TCR beta chain with its context. Antigen specificity is unknown. Some clones are missing from TCRdb's copy, which holds only in-frame ones; the method was immunoSEQ multiplex PCR. The sample has approximately 240,000 clones, 85% to 95% seen once; the top ten hold 0.8% to 1.2%. The trim removed 3 bases at V and 5 bases at J, leaving 6 bases unmatched. Germline loops: CDR1 SGHAT, CDR2 FQNNGV. The CDR3 spans 16 residues. The sample originates from a study of cytomegalovirus exposure and HLA in healthy donors. Study-wide background: The 95 to 150 validation repertoires, a later analysis reported, used the same platform as the approximately 670 first-cohort repertoires.

Overall study findings and caveats: The study put 150 or so TCR beta chains on its list as cytomegalovirus-associated. CMV antigen specificity was confirmed in vitro for a few CMV-associated chains.

It was the roughly 130-subject validation cohort, separate from the approximately 670-subject first cohort, to which the donors belonged. This chain joins TRBV11-2 and TRBJ2-2; 10 nucleotides match TRBD2. Sequenced material: PBMCs. The sequence was collected from a woman in her late teens or twenties in good health and CMV-seronegative. CDR3 bases: TGTGCCAGCAGCTTTGGACTAGCGGAGGGAACCGGGGAGCTGTTTTTT. This sequence encodes CASSFGLAEGTGELFF.